The 10 T cell receptor beta chains given below trace back to one sample, sequenced in a study of T cells in Graves' hyperthyroidism and ophthalmopathy. Amplified TCR beta CDR3 regions derived from RNA transcripts. In the first-round RT-PCR of the TCR CDR3, the HTBI primer set was used. TCRdb re-called the multiplex PCR reads with MiXCR, one entry per CDR3 protein. The sample has fewer than 650,000 distinct CDR3 sequences, 14% seen once. The sequencing sample was made of blood. The source is a woman between 18 and 29 years old with Graves' ophthalmopathy.

This clonotype was counted only a few times. The chain is built from TRBV6-1 and TRBJ2-7; D perhaps matches TRBD2 (6 bases). V was trimmed by 7 bases and J by 2 bases, leaving 15 bases between them. CDR3 size: 14 residues. The germline V gene has CDR1 MNHNS and CDR2 SASEGT. CDR3 DNA sequence: TGTGCCAGCAATACCCAGGGAGGCCCCTACGAGCAGTACTTC. This translates into CASNTQGGPYEQYF.

This clonotype was observed many times. The V and J genes are TRBV6-2 or TRBV6-3 and TRBJ2-1; 8 nucleotides align to TRBD2. The junction had 13 bases not matched to a gene; V was cut back by 6 bases and J by 3 bases. Germline values: CDR1 MNHEY, CDR2 SVGEGT. The CDR3 loop spans 17 amino acids. The CDR3 DNA follows: TGTGCCAGCAGATCACAGGGACTAGGAAGATTCTACAATGAGCAGTTCTTC. Its translation: CASRSQGLGRFYNEQFF.

This clonotype has ten or more counts. V usage is TRBV29-1 and J usage is TRBJ2-1, with TRBD2 identical over 13 bases. V shed 7 bases and J 7 bases; nucleotides not matched to a gene: 13. CDR3 length: 16 residues. Germline values: CDR1 SQVTM, CDR2 ANQGSEA. CDR3 amino acids: CSDARGGLAGLNEQFF. The CDR3 region has the DNA TGCAGCGACGCCCGAGGGGGACTAGCGGGATTGAATGAGCAGTTCTTC.

To note about this clonotype: Given a much more abundant clone one base away, this may be a read error. The V and J genes are TRBV6-5 and TRBJ1-3, with D uncertain. This CDR3 is 17 amino acids long. The germline CDR1 and CDR2 sequences are MNHEY and SVGAGI. Trimming cost V 0 bases and J 0 bases, with 12 bases left between them. CDR3 nucleotides: TGTGCCAGCAGTTACTCGCTCCCACAGCACTCTGGAAACACCATATATTTT. It yields the protein CASSYSLPQHSGNTIYF.

The table lists this clonotype with many counts. The DNA is omitted, as the CDR3 cannot be located on it reliably, and the CDR3 follows TCRdb's listing. The chain has TRBV19 and TRBJ1-2. CDR1 and CDR2 (germline): LNHDA, SQIVND (reference sequence). The CDR3 has 16 amino acids, counting both end residues. CDR3: CASTSGEGIANYGYTF.

This clonotype was seen ten or more times. This rearrangement joins TRBV28 to TRBJ1-1, with D uncertain. CDR3 size: 13 residues. Trimming took off 2 bases at V and 6 bases at J, with 10 bases between the two ends. From germline, CDR1 is MDHEN and CDR2 SYDVKM. CDR3 residues: CASSLPREAEAFF. CDR3 nucleotide sequence: TGTGCCAGCAGTTTACCGAGGGAAGCTGAAGCTTTCTTT.

This clonotype was counted at least ten times. The chain carries TRBV11-2 and TRBJ2-2; 14 bases agree with TRBD2. This CDR3 region has 17 residues. Trimming at V came to 5 bases and at J to 2 bases, leaving 4 bases not matched to a gene. Germline V gene lookup returns CDR1 SGHAT and CDR2 FQNNGV. The CDR3 region is CASSPGLAGVNTGELFF. CDR3 nucleotides: TGTGCCAGCAGCCCGGGACTAGCGGGAGTAAACACCGGGGAGCTGTTTTTT.

This clonotype has only a few counts. The chain links TRBV28 to TRBJ1-4; TRBD1 might be the D (6 bases). The germline CDR1 and CDR2 sequences are MDHEN and SYDVKM. The CDR3 consists of 16 residues. V lost 3 bases and J 3 bases, leaving 14 bases between the germline ends. The CDR3 is CASSFIQGHANEKLFF. In nucleotides, the CDR3 is TGTGCCAGCAGTTTCATTCAGGGACACGCTAATGAAAAACTGTTTTTT.

The chain carries TRBV9 and TRBJ1-6; TRBD1 matches 7 bases. The CDR3 contains 17 residues. With V trimmed by 0 bases and J by 0 bases, 3 bases remained unmatched. CDR1 and CDR2 (germline): SGDLS, YYNGEE. The CDR3 region is CASSVGQGNSYNSPLHF. For the CDR3, the DNA is TGTGCCAGCAGCGTAGGACAGGGTAACTCCTATAATTCACCCCTCCACTTT.

This clonotype showed up just a few times. The chain carries TRBV29-1 and TRBJ2-5, with unresolved D. Trimming left V 3 bases short and J 0 bases short, with 14 bases between. CDR1 and CDR2 from the germline V gene are SQVTM and ANQGSEA. This CDR3 is built from 15 residues. The CDR3 coding sequence is TGCAGCGTTGAGGCCCCCTATAGGTACCAAGAGACCCAGTACTTC. Its translation: CSVEAPYRYQETQYF.